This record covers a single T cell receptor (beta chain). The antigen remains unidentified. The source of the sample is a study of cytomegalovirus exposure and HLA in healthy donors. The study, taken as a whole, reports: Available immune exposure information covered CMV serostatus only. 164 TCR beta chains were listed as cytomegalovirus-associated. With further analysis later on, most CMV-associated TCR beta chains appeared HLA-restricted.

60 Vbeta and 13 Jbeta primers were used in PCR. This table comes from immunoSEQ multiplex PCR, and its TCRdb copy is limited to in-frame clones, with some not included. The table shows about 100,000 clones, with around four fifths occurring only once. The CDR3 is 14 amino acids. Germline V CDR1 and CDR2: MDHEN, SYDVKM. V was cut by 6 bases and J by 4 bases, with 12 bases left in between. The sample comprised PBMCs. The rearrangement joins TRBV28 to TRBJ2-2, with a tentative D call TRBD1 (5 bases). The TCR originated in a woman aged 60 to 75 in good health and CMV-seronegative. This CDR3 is CASRAGISTGELFF. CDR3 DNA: TGTGCCAGCAGAGCAGGGATTTCCACCGGGGAGCTGTTTTTT.